Listed below are T cell receptor beta chains from one sample, sequenced in a study of blood T cell repertoires in COVID-19. TCRdb's copy holds only in-frame clones and misses some; the assay was immunoSEQ multiplex PCR. Of 57,000 or so clones detected, 88% appear once; the ten largest clones hold about a fifth. The sequenced sample was peripheral blood. These receptors originate from a woman aged 45-59 years with active or convalescent COVID-19. Each CDR3 is given with its conserved first and last residue.

length	V	J	CDR3
13	TRBV5-8	TRBJ2-1	CASSPWGTDEQFF
16	TRBV5-4	TRBJ2-6	CASSLGQPSGANVLTF
12	TRBV27	TRBJ2-7	CASRSQTYEQYF
18	TRBV13	TRBJ2-2	CASSLDASGRPNTGELFF
15	TRBV19	TRBJ1-2	CASSLWTGGDYGYTF
13	TRBV10-3	TRBJ1-1	CAISERGGTEAFF
13	TRBV4-1	TRBJ1-5	CASGDSLNQPQHF
15	TRBV30	TRBJ2-7	CATREVAALSYEQYF
15	TRBV6-5	TRBJ1-4	CASSTLGGTNEKLFF
17	TRBV6-1	TRBJ2-7	CASSEETVARASYEQYF
14	TRBV2	TRBJ2-1	CASSLAVAYNEQFF
15	TRBV5-6	TRBJ1-1	CASSLGRTVNTEAFF
18	TRBV7-6	TRBJ2-5	CASSLVRLAGARQETQYF
15	TRBV5-6	TRBJ2-3	CASSLGGGGTDTQYF
16	TRBV28	TRBJ1-2	CASSLGQRAGYYGYTF
14	TRBV9	TRBJ2-3	CASSGNRGQDTQYF
18	TRBV28	TRBJ1-6	CASSSPSTGPSFNSPLHF
16	TRBV19	TRBJ2-1	CASTPMRGLLAGEQFF
18	TRBV7-9	TRBJ2-1	CASSPGTSGTPSYNEQFF
19	TRBV4-1	TRBJ1-2	CASSQRAPGQGALNYGYTF
14	TRBV11-2	TRBJ2-7	CASSLAGTGLEQYF
11	TRBV30	TRBJ2-7	CAWSGGAVEYF
18	TRBV5-8	TRBJ2-5	CASSSGLAGFGAQETQYF
13	TRBV2	TRBJ2-7	CASSERLSHEQYF
15	TRBV23-1	TRBJ1-2	CASSQNDIQPYGYTF
16	TRBV5-1	TRBJ2-2	CASSPLGGARTGELFF
15	TRBV19	TRBJ2-3	CASSNTALGTDTQYF
16	TRBV6-6	TRBJ2-7	CASSYPRTGTRYEQYF
12	TRBV10-1	TRBJ2-7	CASSETGYEQYF
17	TRBV28	TRBJ2-3	CASSLPPGGGRTDTQYF
14	TRBV19	TRBJ1-5	CASSFTGGNQPQHF
14	TRBV6-2/TRBV6-3	TRBJ2-7	CASSPINREYEQYF
12	TRBV6-5	TRBJ2-5	CASSSYRETQYF
14	TRBV30	TRBJ2-5	CAWSGGQMFETQYF
15	TRBV2	TRBJ2-1	CASTPGTSASNEQFF
14	TRBV9	TRBJ1-1	CASSVGGVSTEAFF
13	TRBV11-3	TRBJ2-7	CASSLGTGAEQYF
17	TRBV13	TRBJ2-4	CASSPPGASKVSDIQYF
16	TRBV7-9	TRBJ1-2	CASSYSGGERIYGYTF
15	TRBV6-1	TRBJ2-7	CASRLAVNGPYEQYF
15	TRBV27	TRBJ2-1	CASSQGGPYDNEQFF
15	TRBV19	TRBJ2-5	CASSISTRRWETQYF
14	TRBV5-5	TRBJ2-1	CASSLQGGGNEQFF
13	TRBV30	TRBJ1-2	CAWRMGRGSGYTF
15	TRBV5-1	TRBJ2-1	CASSLGLAVYNEQFF
14	TRBV19	TRBJ1-1	CASSIDTGYAEAFF
15	TRBV10-3	TRBJ2-1	CAISDRTSGTGEQFF
19	TRBV7-9	TRBJ2-3	CASSSSFRTSGTSTDTQYF
17	TRBV5-4	TRBJ2-7	CASSTGLAGAGSYEQYF